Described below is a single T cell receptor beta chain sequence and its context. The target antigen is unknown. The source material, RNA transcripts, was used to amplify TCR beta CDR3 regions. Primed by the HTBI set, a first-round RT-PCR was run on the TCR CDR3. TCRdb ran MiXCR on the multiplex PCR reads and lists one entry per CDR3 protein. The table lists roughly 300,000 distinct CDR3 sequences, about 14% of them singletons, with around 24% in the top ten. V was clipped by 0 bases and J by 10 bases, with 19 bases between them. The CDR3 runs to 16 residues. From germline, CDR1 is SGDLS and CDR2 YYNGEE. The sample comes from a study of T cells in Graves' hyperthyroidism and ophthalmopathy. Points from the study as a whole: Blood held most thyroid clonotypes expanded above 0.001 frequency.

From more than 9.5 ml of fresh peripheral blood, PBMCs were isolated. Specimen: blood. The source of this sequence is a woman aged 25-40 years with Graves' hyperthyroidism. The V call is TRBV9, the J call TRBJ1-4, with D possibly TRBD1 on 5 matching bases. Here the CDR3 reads CASSVGLVDGGGKLFF. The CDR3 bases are TGTGCCAGCAGCGTAGGATTGGTGGATGGGGGTGGAAAACTGTTTTTT.